The following is a T cell receptor (beta chain) sequence with its context. CDR3 size: 15 residues. Trimming shortened V by 1 base and J by 5 bases, and 12 bases separated the two germline ends. Germline V gene data show CDR1 as LGHDT and CDR2 as YNNKEL (reference sequence). This study enrolled people aged about 18 to 100 from about two dozen US geographic areas. Cohort assignment relied on participant-reported clinical history. The data were produced by immunoSEQ multiplex PCR, yet TCRdb's version contains in-frame clones alone and is incomplete. The sample shows 230,000 or so clones, roughly 89% of them seen only once. These data are taken from a study of blood T cell repertoires in COVID-19. Study details: The study drew acute and convalescent COVID-19 samples from the United States, Italy and Spain. The analysed material was cDNA or gDNA that came from T cells, B-cell-depleted T cells, or PBMCs.

The source material was PBMCs or T cells enriched from blood (not recorded which). The clonotype originates from a middle-aged woman with acute COVID-19. The chain recombines TRBV3-1 (or the pseudogene TRBV3-2) with TRBJ2-1, with D perhaps TRBD1 (6 bases). This CDR3 reads CASSQGTAGDNEQFF. The CDR3 DNA reads as TGTGCCAGCAGCCAAGGGACGGCAGGGGACAATGAGCAGTTCTTC.